These 4 T cell receptor beta chains share one sample of origin, sequenced in a study of T cells after somatic rescue of genetic block. Assay used: immunoSEQ multiplex PCR; TCRdb lists only in-frame clones, some missing. Found here are some 15,000 clones, about 72% of them singletons; the top ten hold around 30%. The sequenced sample consisted of peripheral blood mononuclear cells (PBMCs). The receptors shown here come from a man aged 18 to 30.

A remark on this clone: The identical CDR3 is also encoded by other nucleotide sequences in the sample. J is TRBJ2-5 and V is TRBV19; TRBD2 might be the D (7 bases). The V and J ends lost 3 bases and 5 bases respectively, with 25 bases between them. The germline gives CDR1 LNHDA, CDR2 SQIVND (reference sequence). The CDR3 runs 18 residues. CDR3 in DNA: TGTGCCAGTAGTATTGGGCGGTGGGGGGGGGCGGGGACCGAGACCCAGTACTTC. The encoded protein is CASSIGRWGGAGTETQYF. Combining the CDR3 with reference TRBV19 and TRBJ2-5 gives the whole variable domain DGGITQSPKYLFRKEGQNVTLSCEQNLNHDAMYWYRQDPGQGLRLIYYSQIVNDFQKGDIAEGYSVSREKKESFPLTVTSAQKNPTAFYLCASSIGRWGGAGTETQYFGPGTRLLVL.

At least ten counts were recorded for this clone. The V gene is TRBV5-1, the J gene TRBJ2-3; no definite D call. The germline V gene encodes CDR1 SGHRS and CDR2 YFSETQ. CDR3 size: 14 residues. The germline V and J ends were trimmed by 0 bases and 0 bases, with 5 bases remaining between them. This CDR3 reads CASSLGQSTDTQYF. Here the CDR3 DNA reads TGCGCCAGCAGCTTGGGGCAAAGCACAGATACGCAGTATTTT.

This rearrangement joins TRBV28 to TRBJ2-3; D remains ambiguous. Germline V lookup: CDR1 MDHEN, CDR2 SYDVKM. V lost 6 bases and J lost 4, with 5 bases in between. This CDR3 comprises 11 residues. The CDR3 reads CASSWADTQYF. The CDR3 nucleotides read TGTGCCAGCAGCTGGGCAGATACGCAGTATTTT.

The chain employs TRBV7-6 and TRBJ1-5; 8 positions agree with TRBD1. The CDR3 extends over 15 amino acids. CDR1 and CDR2 (germline): SGHVS, FNYEAQ. V lost 5 bases and J lost 3; bases outside the gene matches: 6. The CDR3 DNA follows: TGTGCCAGCAGCCCACGGACAGGGACCAATCAGCCCCAGCATTTT. Residues: CASSPRTGTNQPQHF.